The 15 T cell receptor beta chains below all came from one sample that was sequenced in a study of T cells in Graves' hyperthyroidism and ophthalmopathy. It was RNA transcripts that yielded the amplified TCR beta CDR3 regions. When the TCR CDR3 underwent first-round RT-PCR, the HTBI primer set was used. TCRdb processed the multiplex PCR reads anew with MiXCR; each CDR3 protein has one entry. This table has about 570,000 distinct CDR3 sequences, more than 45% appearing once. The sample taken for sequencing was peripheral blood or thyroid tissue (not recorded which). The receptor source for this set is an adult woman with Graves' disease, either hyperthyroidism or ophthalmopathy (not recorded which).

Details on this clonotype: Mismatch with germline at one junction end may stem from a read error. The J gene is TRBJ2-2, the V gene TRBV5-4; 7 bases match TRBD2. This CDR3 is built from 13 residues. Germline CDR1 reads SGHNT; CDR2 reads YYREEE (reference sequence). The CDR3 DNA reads TGTGCCAGCAGCTCGGACGGGGGAGGGGAGCTTTTTTTT. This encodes CASSSDGGGELFF.

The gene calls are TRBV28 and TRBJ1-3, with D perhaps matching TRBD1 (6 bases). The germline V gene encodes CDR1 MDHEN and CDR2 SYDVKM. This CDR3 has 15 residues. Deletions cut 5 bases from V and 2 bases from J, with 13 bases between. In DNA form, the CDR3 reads TGTGCCAGCAGTCCCGGGTACAGGGCTGGAAACACCATATATTTT. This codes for CASSPGYRAGNTIYF.

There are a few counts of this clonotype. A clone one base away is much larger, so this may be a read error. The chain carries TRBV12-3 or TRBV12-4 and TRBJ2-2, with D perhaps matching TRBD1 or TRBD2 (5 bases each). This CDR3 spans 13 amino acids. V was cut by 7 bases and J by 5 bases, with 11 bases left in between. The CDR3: CASNFEGTGELFF. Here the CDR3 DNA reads TGTGCCAGCAACTTCGAGGGGACCGGGGAGCTGTTTTTT.

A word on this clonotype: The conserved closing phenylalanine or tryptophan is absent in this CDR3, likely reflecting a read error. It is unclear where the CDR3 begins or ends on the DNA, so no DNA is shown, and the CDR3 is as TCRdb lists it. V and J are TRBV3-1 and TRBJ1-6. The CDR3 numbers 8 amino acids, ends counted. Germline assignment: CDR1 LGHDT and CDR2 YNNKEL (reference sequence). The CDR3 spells CASSQDDL.

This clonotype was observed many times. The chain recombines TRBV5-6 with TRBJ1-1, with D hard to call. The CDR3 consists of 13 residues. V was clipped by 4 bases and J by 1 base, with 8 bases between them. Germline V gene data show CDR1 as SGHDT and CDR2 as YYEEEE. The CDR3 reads CASSPSPNTEAFF. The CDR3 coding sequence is TGTGCCAGCAGCCCCTCCCCGAACACTGAAGCTTTCTTT.

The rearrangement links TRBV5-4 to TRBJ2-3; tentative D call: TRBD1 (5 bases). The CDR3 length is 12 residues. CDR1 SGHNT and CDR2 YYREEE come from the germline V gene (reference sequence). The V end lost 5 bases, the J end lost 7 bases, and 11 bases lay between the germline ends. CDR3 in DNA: TGTGCCAGCAGTCTGACAGAGAATACGCAGTATTTT. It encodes CASSLTENTQYF.

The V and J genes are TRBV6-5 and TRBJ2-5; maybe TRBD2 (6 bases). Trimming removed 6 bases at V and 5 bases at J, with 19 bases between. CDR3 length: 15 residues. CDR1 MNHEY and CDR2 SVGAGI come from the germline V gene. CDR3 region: CASRTAGPVGETQYF. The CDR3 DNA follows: TGTGCCAGCAGAACAGCGGGCCCGGTCGGGGAGACCCAGTACTTC.

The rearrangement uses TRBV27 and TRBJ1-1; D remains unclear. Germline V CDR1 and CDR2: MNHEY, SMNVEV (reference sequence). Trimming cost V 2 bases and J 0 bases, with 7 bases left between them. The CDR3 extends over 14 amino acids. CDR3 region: CASSLVHMNTEAFF. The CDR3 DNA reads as TGTGCCAGCAGTTTAGTACACATGAACACTGAAGCTTTCTTT.

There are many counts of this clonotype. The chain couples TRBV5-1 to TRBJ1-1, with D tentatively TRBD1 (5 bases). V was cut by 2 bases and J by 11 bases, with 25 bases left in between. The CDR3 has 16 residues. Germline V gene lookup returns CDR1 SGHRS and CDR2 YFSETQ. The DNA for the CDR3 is TGCGCCAGCAGCTTCAGAGCGGGGGACTCCACCTTTGGTGCTTTCTTT. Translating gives CASSFRAGDSTFGAFF.

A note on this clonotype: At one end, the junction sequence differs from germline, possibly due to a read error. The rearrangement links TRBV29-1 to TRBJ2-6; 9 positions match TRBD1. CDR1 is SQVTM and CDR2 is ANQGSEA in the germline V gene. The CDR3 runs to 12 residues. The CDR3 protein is CSGETGGNVLTF. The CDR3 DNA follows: TGCAGCGGGGAGACAGGGGGCAACGTCCTGACTTTC.

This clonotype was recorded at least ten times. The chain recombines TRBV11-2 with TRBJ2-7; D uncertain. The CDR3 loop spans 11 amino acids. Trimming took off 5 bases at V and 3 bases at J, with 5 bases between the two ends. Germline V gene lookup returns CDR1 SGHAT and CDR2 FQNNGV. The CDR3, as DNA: TGTGCCAGCAGCCGTGTCTACGAGCAGTACTTC. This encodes CASSRVYEQYF. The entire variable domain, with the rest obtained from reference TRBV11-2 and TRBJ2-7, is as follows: EAGVAQSPRYKIIEKRQSVAFWCNPISGHATLYWYQQILGQGPKLLIQFQNNGVVDDSQLPKDRFSAERLKGVDSTLKIQPAKLEDSAVYLCASSRVYEQYFGPGTRLTVT.

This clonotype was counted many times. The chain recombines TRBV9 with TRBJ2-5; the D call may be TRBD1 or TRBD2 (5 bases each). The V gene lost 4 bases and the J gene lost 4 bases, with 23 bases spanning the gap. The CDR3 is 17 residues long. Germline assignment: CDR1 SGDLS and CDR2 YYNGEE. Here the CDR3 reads CASSPFGASGSLETQYF. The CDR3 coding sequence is TGTGCCAGCAGCCCCTTTGGGGCTAGTGGGAGTTTAGAGACCCAGTACTTC. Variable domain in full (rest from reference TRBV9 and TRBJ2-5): DSGVTQTPKHLITATGQRVTLRCSPRSGDLSVYWYQQSLDQGLQFLIQYYNGEERAKGNILERFSAQQFPDLHSELNLSSLELGDSALYFCASSPFGASGSLETQYFGPGTRLLVL.

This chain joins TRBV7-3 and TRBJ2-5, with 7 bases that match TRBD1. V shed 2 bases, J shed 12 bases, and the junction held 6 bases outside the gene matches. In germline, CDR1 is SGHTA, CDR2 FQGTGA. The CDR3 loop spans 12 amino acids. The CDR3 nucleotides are TGTGCCAGCAGCTTAGCGCCCAGGGGGAAGTACTTC. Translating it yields CASSLAPRGKYF.

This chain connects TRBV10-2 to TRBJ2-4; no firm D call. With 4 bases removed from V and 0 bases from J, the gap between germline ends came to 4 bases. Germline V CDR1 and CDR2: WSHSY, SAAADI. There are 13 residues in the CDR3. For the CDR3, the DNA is TGCGCCAGCAGTGCCTTAGCCAAAAACATTCAGTACTTC. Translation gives CASSALAKNIQYF.

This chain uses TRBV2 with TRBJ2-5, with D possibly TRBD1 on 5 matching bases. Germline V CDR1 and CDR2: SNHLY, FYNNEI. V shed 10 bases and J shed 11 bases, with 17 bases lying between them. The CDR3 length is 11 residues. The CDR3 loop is CANRQTRTQYF. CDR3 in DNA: TGTGCCAACCGACAGACCCGGACACAGTACTTC. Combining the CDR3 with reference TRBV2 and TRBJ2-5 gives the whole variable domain EPEVTQTPSHQVTQMGQEVILRCVPISNHLYFYWYRQILGQKVEFLVSFYNNEISEKSEIFDDQFSVERPDGSNFTLKIRSTKLEDSAMYFCANRQTRTQYFGPGTRLLVL.